This entry features one T cell receptor (beta chain) sequence. The clone's antigen remains unknown. Qualities for individual bases were not recorded, and no much larger clone is one base off. The source of the sample is a study of blood T cell repertoires in COVID-19 (TCRdb year 2020). Looking at the study overall: Samples from collaborators originated in the United States, Italy and Spain and spanned both the acute and convalescent phases of COVID-19. The repertoires were released in a freely available public database meant as a resource for research on the immune response to SARS-CoV-2. The dataset comprised deeply sampled blood TCRbeta repertoires from subjects exposed to, actively infected with, or recovered from COVID-19. A de-identified subject ID, COVID-19 status, age in years and sex were almost always included in the sample metadata. The material from the prospective study consisted of cDNA or gDNA derived from T cells, B-cell-depleted T cells, or PBMCs. Where HLA class I and class II types were available, the types were taken from metadata supplied by the sample provider, not from assay-based typing. Samples were obtained from the ongoing ImmuneRACE study (first 160 participants) and from about 1,300 subjects provided by 6 global collaborators. Results and caveats for the whole study, not just this receptor: The quantity of clinical and demographic metadata differed by source and by participant and was supplied without curation.

From the cysteine up to the phenylalanine, the CDR3 has a length of 19 residues. Of all the DNA, just the CDR3 is kept, 57 bases in frame from base 1. A distance of 20 bases separates the germline ends of V and J, which lose 4 bases and 0 bases respectively. Looking up the germline V gene yields CDR1 SGHRS and CDR2 YFSETQ. TCRbeta CDR3 regions were amplified from genomic DNA by means of the immunoSEQ Assay, a bias-controlled multiplex PCR. In the paper's pipeline: Nucleated cell counts per sample were estimated from amplification of reference gene primers within the assay. Sequence reads were collapsed and filtered to measure the absolute abundance of every unique TCRbeta CDR3 rearrangement. Productive Simpson clonality was computed per sample as the square root of Simpson's diversity index over productive rearrangements. This immuneACCESS table, as held by TCRdb, lists in-frame sequences with V and J called but not all clones. Of the missing ones, under half trace to an unresolved V gene in checked studies; the others have no known cause. The V and J calls and clone size were taken over from that table, and D and trimming were inferred from the DNA. The sample yields under 350,000 clones; 85% to 90% were counted once. Of the sample, about 4.6% is held by the ten largest clones.

Collaborating institutions collected whole blood in K2EDTA tubes following their own protocols. Collaborator samples were shipped for TCRbeta analysis as frozen whole blood, isolated PBMCs, or DNA extracted from either sample type. This sequence originates from a man aged 35 to 55 with acute or convalescent COVID-19. This chain joins TRBV5-1 to TRBJ1-6; TRBD1 is a possible D gene, resting on 6 matching bases. The sequenced material came from peripheral blood. The nucleotides read TGCGCCAGCAGCACTGGGCCACAGGGCATGAGCTCCTATAATTCACCCCTCCACTTT. This is translated as CASSTGPQGMSSYNSPLHF.